Listed here are 14 T cell receptor beta chains from one sample, sequenced in a study of cytomegalovirus exposure and HLA in healthy donors. Amplification used 60 Vbeta primers and 13 Jbeta primers. Clones were read by immunoSEQ multiplex PCR, and TCRdb kept only the in-frame ones, dropping some. The sample has under 200,000 clones, more than 70% seen once. Source material: PBMCs. The receptor source for this set is a man in his sixties in good health and CMV-seronegative.

The chain is built from TRBV11-3 and TRBJ2-3, with a tentative D call TRBD2 (6 bases). From germline, CDR1 is SGHNT and CDR2 YENEEA. The V end lost 3 bases, the J end lost 1 base, and 8 bases lay between the germline ends. This CDR3 is built from 14 residues. The CDR3 DNA reads as TGTGCCAGCAGCTTCAGGGAGGGCACAGATACGCAGTATTTT. Amino acids: CASSFREGTDTQYF.

The chain joins TRBV7-3 to TRBJ1-2, with a weak D call TRBD1 (5 bases). CDR1 is SGHTA and CDR2 is FQGTGA in the germline V gene. The CDR3 covers 16 residues. V was trimmed by 4 bases and J by 4 bases, leaving 19 bases between them. The CDR3 DNA reads as TGTGCCAGCAGCTCCATCGGGCAGGGCATGTGCTATGGCTACACCTTC. This translates into CASSSIGQGMCYGYTF.

The rearrangement joins TRBV7-9 to TRBJ1-6, with 7 bases matching TRBD1. The CDR3 totals 17 residues. In germline, CDR1 is SEHNR, CDR2 FQNEAQ (reference sequence). J lost 1 base, V lost 2 bases, and 5 bases had no gene match. The CDR3 protein is CASSLSMTGSYNSPLHF. DNA for the CDR3: TGTGCCAGCAGCTTATCGATGACAGGGTCCTATAATTCACCCCTCCACTTT.

The rearrangement links TRBV11-2 to TRBJ2-7; the D gene is possibly TRBD1 (5 bases). Trimming removed 3 bases at V and 3 bases at J, with 12 bases between. Germline CDR1 is SGHAT and CDR2 is FQNNGV. CDR3 length: 14 residues. The CDR3 loop is CASSFRGNSYEQYF. The CDR3 nucleotides are TGTGCCAGCAGCTTTAGGGGTAATAGCTACGAGCAGTACTTC.

There are a few counts of this clone. This sequence joins TRBV5-1 and TRBJ2-3, with D possibly matching TRBD1 (5 bases). V shed 4 bases and J shed 4 bases, with 13 bases lying between them. CDR1 and CDR2 (germline): SGHRS, YFSETQ. The CDR3 spans 14 residues. The CDR3 is CASSRSRAPDTQYF. The CDR3, as DNA: TGCGCCAGCAGCAGAAGCAGGGCCCCAGATACGCAGTATTTT.

The chain employs TRBV18 and TRBJ2-7; D may be TRBD1 (6 bases). Trimming removed 4 bases from V and 3 bases from J, with 13 bases in between. CDR3 size: 14 residues. CDR1 and CDR2 from the germline V gene are KGHSH and LQKENI. The CDR3 region is CASSRDTNFYEQYF. CDR3 bases: TGTGCCAGCTCACGGGACACGAACTTCTACGAGCAGTACTTC.

This clone has only a few counts. The J gene is TRBJ2-5, the V gene TRBV7-2, with 7 bases matching TRBD1. Germline lookup yields CDR1 SGHTA and CDR2 FQGNSA. The CDR3 has 13 amino acids. V was clipped by 2 bases and J by 3 bases; unmatched bases: 0. CDR3 region: CASSLQGEETQYF. CDR3 nucleotide sequence: TGTGCCAGCAGCTTACAGGGGGAAGAGACCCAGTACTTC.

This chain uses TRBV7-2 with TRBJ2-1, with 9 bases that match TRBD2. The CDR3 is 16 amino acids. CDR1 is SGHTA, CDR2 FQGNSA, per germline. The ends lost 1 base at V and 3 bases at J; junction bases unmatched: 4. Here the CDR3 DNA reads TGTGCCAGCAGCTTAGTAAGCGGGGGGATCTACAATGAGCAGTTCTTC. Residues: CASSLVSGGIYNEQFF.

In its sample, this clone was seen a few times. V gene TRBV11-1 combines with J gene TRBJ2-3, with D perhaps TRBD1 (5 bases). Germline lookup yields CDR1 SGHAT and CDR2 FQDESV (reference sequence). The CDR3 length is 13 residues. V dropped 8 bases and J dropped 8 bases, with 17 bases sitting between them. CDR3 DNA: TGTGCCAGCGGTAGCAGGGCGAGTGGTACGCAGTATTTT. The encoded protein is CASGSRASGTQYF.

This clone occurred a few times. The rearrangement joins TRBV4-3 to TRBJ2-3, with 14 bases aligning to TRBD2. This CDR3 has 16 residues. J gave up 5 bases and V 3 bases, and 4 bases lay outside the gene matches. Germline CDR1 and CDR2: LGHNA and YSLEER. CDR3 amino acids: CASSHYGTSGRDTQYF. Written as DNA, the CDR3 is TGCGCCAGCAGCCATTACGGGACTAGCGGGAGAGATACGCAGTATTTT.

The table lists this clone with a count of one. V usage is TRBV29-1 and J usage is TRBJ2-5; possibly TRBD2 for D (5 bases). CDR1 is SQVTM and CDR2 is ANQGSEA in the germline V gene. This CDR3 comprises 16 residues. Trimming removed 8 bases at V and 2 bases at J, with 24 bases between. CDR3 residues: CSIATTRAGTQETQYF. The CDR3 region has the DNA TGCAGCATAGCAACTACCCGGGCGGGTACTCAAGAGACCCAGTACTTC.

J is TRBJ2-3 and V is TRBV27; possible D gene TRBD2, 5 bases. V was clipped by 1 base and J by 5 bases, with 7 bases between them. Germline CDR1 is MNHEY and CDR2 is SMNVEV (reference sequence). CDR3 size: 13 residues. For the CDR3, the DNA is TGTGCCAGCAGTTTATTCGGGGAAGATACGCAGTATTTT. Residues: CASSLFGEDTQYF.

The chain is built from TRBV9 and TRBJ2-3; 11 bases are shared with TRBD2. Germline lookup yields CDR1 SGDLS and CDR2 YYNGEE. This CDR3 comprises 17 residues. J gave up 2 bases and V 4 bases, and 9 bases lay outside the gene matches. The CDR3 sequence: CASSPHSGGDITDTQYF. DNA of the CDR3: TGTGCCAGCAGCCCCCATAGCGGGGGGGATATCACAGATACGCAGTATTTT.

This sequence joins TRBV5-1 and TRBJ1-1; D call uncertain. Germline assignment: CDR1 SGHRS and CDR2 YFSETQ. Trimming stripped 4 bases from V and 2 bases from J, with 12 bases between. The CDR3 loop spans 14 amino acids. In DNA, the CDR3 is TGCGCCAGCAGCCTCCAAAGTAGCAACACTGAAGCTTTCTTT. It is translated as CASSLQSSNTEAFF.